The rows below give T cell receptor beta chains drawn from one sample of a study of vaccination and CD4 T cells after COVID-19. TCRdb re-derived calls from the PCR reads in MiXCR, one entry per CDR3 protein. Among tens of thousands of distinct CDR3 sequences, around 44% were seen once, and the ten largest hold around 14%. These receptors' targets are unknown. Sequencing was performed on CD4+ T cells from blood, cultured in vitro. The receptors were gathered from a human donor who had recovered from COVID-19. Each CDR3 is given with its conserved first and last residue. The order of the fields is J gene, V gene, clone size, CDR3 protein. Some rows have no size entry. The others give once, few or many, or a class for an expanded clone.

TRBJ2-7,TRBV7-8,NA,CASSQRTSGGPYEQYF
TRBJ1-6,TRBV7-6,NA,CASSFKTVGTPLHF
TRBJ2-5,TRBV7-9,NA,CASTQWTLQETQYF
TRBJ2-7,TRBV20-1,NA,CSARNMGQIYEQYF
TRBJ2-7,TRBV27,NA,CASRPQTGGYEQYF
TRBJ2-1,TRBV5-4,NA,CASSVSTSGVYNEQFF
TRBJ1-1,TRBV5-8,few,CASSLDTVRTNTEAFF
TRBJ1-1,TRBV4-1,few,CASSQAGKNTEAFF
TRBJ1-1,TRBV21-1,few,CASSERKKGYRGQVTEAFF
TRBJ1-3,TRBV6-5,few,CASSYGGSGGNTIYF
TRBJ2-5,TRBV5-1,NA,CASSRDTHGETQYF
TRBJ1-1,TRBV7-8,NA,CASSSGLGRAFF
TRBJ1-5,TRBV27,NA,CASSPGSASNQPQHF
TRBJ1-5,TRBV12-3/TRBV12-4,few,CASTSGTALYSNQPQHF
TRBJ2-6,TRBV28,few,CASSLIFSGGSAGANVLTF
TRBJ2-7,TRBV7-8,few,CASSFTTSSGVYEQYF
TRBJ2-2,TRBV18,NA,CASSPAGARSTGELFF
TRBJ1-6,TRBV11-2,NA,CASSPNPTGVYSPLHF
TRBJ2-7,TRBV27,NA,CASRPGPYEQYF
TRBJ1-2,TRBV5-1,NA,CASSLGISRRALNYGYTF
TRBJ1-5,TRBV7-2,large,CASSTRGQQPQHF
TRBJ2-1,TRBV27,few,CASSLTTDRAGRNEQFF
TRBJ1-1,TRBV6-1,few,CASKDGPWSTEAFF